Following are 22 T cell receptor beta chains from one sample sequenced in a study of T-cell reconstitution after alpha-beta-depleted transplantation in children. Researchers prepared the TCRbeta library using unique molecular identifiers, the study reports. Each CDR3 protein is one row after TCRdb ran MiXCR on the PCR reads. This table has some 460,000 distinct CDR3 sequences, roughly 15% appearing once. The specimen comprised PBMCs, mostly from graft donor cells, sampled 360 days after TCRalphabeta/CD19-depleted stem cell transplant. These TCRs come from a boy under two years old who had a stem cell transplant for Wiskott-Aldrich syndrome, so the T cells may come from the graft donor.

CDR3 in DNA: TGTGCCAGCAGCCCGACAGGGTATGGCAATCAGCCCCAGCATTTT. Protein product: CASSPTGYGNQPQHF. The chain recombines TRBV9 with TRBJ1-5; 7 bases are a match to TRBD1. The CDR3 consists of 15 residues. Germline lookup yields CDR1 SGDLS and CDR2 YYNGEE. The J segment lost 2 bases and the V segment lost 4 bases, leaving 6 bases of the junction unmatched.

In its sample, this clonotype was seen a few times. A read error may produce the germline difference seen at one junction end. The V gene is TRBV7-2, the J gene TRBJ2-3; TRBD2 matches at 11 bases. The germline V gene encodes CDR1 SGHTA and CDR2 FQGNSA. The CDR3 loop spans 17 amino acids. The CDR3 DNA sequence: TGTGCCAGCAACTTAGCGGGGGGGGAGGCCCGCACAGATACGCAGTATTTT. It is translated as CASNLAGGEARTDTQYF.

The chain has TRBV6-1 and TRBJ2-2, with TRBD2 matching 9 bases. V shed 7 bases and J 6 bases; nucleotides not matched to a gene: 15. In germline, CDR1 is MNHNS, CDR2 SASEGT. This CDR3 is built from 17 residues. CDR3 sequence: CASTKGLARPVAGELFF. The CDR3 nucleotides read TGTGCCAGCACCAAAGGACTAGCGAGGCCCGTGGCCGGGGAGCTGTTTTTT.

This clonotype turned up a few times. The chain combines TRBV24-1 with TRBJ2-7; D tentatively reads TRBD1 or TRBD2 (5 bases each). CDR1 is KGHDR, CDR2 SFDVKD, per germline. V was shortened by 6 bases and J by 1 base, with 15 bases between the two germline ends. The CDR3 length is 15 residues. The CDR3 DNA sequence: TGTGCCACCAGTAAGGGGACCCTCCCGTCCTACGAGCAGTACTTC. Translating gives CATSKGTLPSYEQYF.

The chain recombines TRBV5-1 with TRBJ2-5; 12 bases are shared with TRBD2. Germline V gene lookup returns CDR1 SGHRS and CDR2 YFSETQ. V gave up 3 bases and J gave up 5 bases; unmatched junction bases: 5. This CDR3 has 15 amino acids. CDR3: CASSWTSGTRETQYF. CDR3 sequence (DNA): TGCGCCAGCAGCTGGACTAGCGGGACAAGGGAGACCCAGTACTTC.

The chain couples TRBV15 to TRBJ2-1; 10 positions agree with TRBD2. V lost 5 bases and J lost 4; bases outside the gene matches: 29. This CDR3 has 23 amino acids. Germline V gene lookup returns CDR1 LNHNV and CDR2 YYDKDF (reference sequence). The CDR3 spells CATSFRQGRTRTSGVRTYNEQFF. CDR3 bases: TGTGCCACCAGCTTCCGACAGGGCCGGACAAGGACTAGCGGAGTCCGGACGTACAATGAGCAGTTCTTC.

The CDR3 protein is CASTLLVRRYYHRSNQPQHF. The CDR3 region has the DNA TGCGCCAGCACCCTTTTGGTCCGAAGGTACTATCACCGGAGCAATCAGCCCCAGCATTTT. The V gene is TRBV5-1, the J gene TRBJ1-5; D unresolved. Deletions cut 6 bases from V and 1 base from J, with 29 bases between. Per the germline V gene, CDR1 is SGHRS and CDR2 is YFSETQ. This CDR3 region has 20 residues.

V and J are TRBV5-1 and TRBJ2-5; tentatively, D is TRBD1 or TRBD2 (6 bases each). V was shortened by 3 bases and J by 1 base, with 13 bases between the two germline ends. This CDR3 spans 15 amino acids. Germline lookup yields CDR1 SGHRS and CDR2 YFSETQ. The CDR3 DNA reads TGCGCCAGCAGCTGGGCGGGACACCTCCAAGAGACCCAGTACTTC. It encodes CASSWAGHLQETQYF.

Of note for this clonotype: Its ends do not fully match the called genes, so a read error is possible. The J gene is TRBJ1-5, the V gene TRBV14; D is perhaps TRBD1 (5 bases). The CDR3 runs to 13 residues. Germline loops: CDR1 SGHDN, CDR2 FVKESK. CDR3 region: CASSQAGNQPQHF. The CDR3, as DNA: TGTGCTAGCAGCCAAGCAGGGAATCAGCCCCAGCATTTT. Drawing the rest from reference TRBV14 and TRBJ1-5, the complete variable domain is EAGVTQFPSHSVIEKGQTVTLRCDPISGHDNLYWYRRVMGKEIKFLLHFVKESKQDESGMPNNRFLAERTGGTYSTLKVQPAELEDSGVYFCASSQAGNQPQHFGDGTRLSIL.

The chain joins TRBV4-3 to TRBJ2-6, with D perhaps TRBD1 (6 bases). Per the germline V gene, CDR1 is LGHNA and CDR2 is YSLEER. Trimming took 8 bases from V and 2 from J, leaving 7 bases between them. CDR3 length: 13 amino acids. DNA of the CDR3: TGCGCCAGCTCAGGGGCTGGGGCCAACGTCCTGACTTTC. Its protein product is CASSGAGANVLTF.

The chain joins TRBV7-9 to TRBJ2-1, with TRBD2 identical over 12 bases. The ends lost 5 bases at V and 10 bases at J; junction bases unmatched: 12. The CDR3 is made up of 16 amino acids. Germline values: CDR1 SEHNR, CDR2 FQNEAQ (reference sequence). CDR3 protein: CASSLLTSGSWKEQFF. Written as DNA, the CDR3 is TGTGCCAGCAGCCTTCTGACTAGCGGGAGCTGGAAGGAGCAGTTCTTC.

CDR3 protein: CSATSGRGYNEQFF. As DNA, the CDR3 is TGCAGTGCAACTAGCGGGCGAGGATACAATGAGCAGTTCTTC. The chain joins TRBV20-1 to TRBJ2-1; TRBD2 agrees at 9 bases. Per germline, CDR1 DFQATT and CDR2 SNEGSKA (reference sequence). The CDR3 covers 14 residues. V shed 6 bases, J shed 4 bases, and the junction held 7 bases outside the gene matches.

This clonotype was counted only a few times. The CDR3 DNA reads as TGCGCCAGCAGTGAGGGGCACGGGGCCTACGAGCAGTACTTC. As protein: CASSEGHGAYEQYF. The chain links TRBV10-1 to TRBJ2-7; a weak D match, TRBD2 (5 bases). This CDR3 is 14 amino acids long. The V end was cut by 2 bases, the J end by 2 bases, with 10 bases between. Germline V gene data show CDR1 as WNHNN and CDR2 as SYGVQD (reference sequence).

This clonotype was picked up many times. CDR3 amino acids: CASSLKGGTEAFF. CDR3 DNA: TGTGCCAGCAGCTTAAAGGGAGGCACTGAAGCTTTCTTT. The V gene is TRBV12-3 or TRBV12-4, the J gene TRBJ1-1; the D is unclear. V lost 6 bases and J 4 bases, leaving 12 bases between the germline ends. The CDR3 consists of 13 residues.

The sample holds a few counts of this clonotype. This chain links TRBV10-3 with TRBJ2-2, with unresolved D. This CDR3 has 15 amino acids. Germline V lookup: CDR1 ENHRY, CDR2 SYGVKD. Trimming removed 0 bases from V and 7 bases from J, with 12 bases in between. CDR3 sequence (DNA): TGTGCCATCAGTGAGTCGCGACGGTTAAGCGGGGAGCTGTTTTTT. Protein sequence: CAISESRRLSGELFF.

The V call is TRBV20-1, the J call TRBJ1-1; tentative D call: TRBD1 (6 bases). The V and J ends lost 0 bases and 1 base respectively, with 15 bases between them. The CDR3 is 16 amino acids. The germline gives CDR1 DFQATT, CDR2 SNEGSKA (reference sequence). CDR3 nucleotides: TGCAGTGCTAGAGAAAAATACAGGGCGCGGAACACTGAAGCTTTCTTT. Amino acids: CSAREKYRARNTEAFF.

The sample holds a few counts of this clonotype. This sequence joins TRBV29-1 and TRBJ2-5; D is ambiguous. CDR3 length equals 11 residues. V was cut by 4 bases and J by 3 bases, with 6 bases left in between. Germline assignment: CDR1 SQVTM and CDR2 ANQGSEA. The CDR3 DNA is TGCAGCGTTGTCTCCAAAGAGACCCAGTACTTC. This translates into CSVVSKETQYF.

Only a few counts were recorded for this clonotype. This sequence joins TRBV11-2 and TRBJ2-7, with D possibly matching TRBD1 (5 bases). CDR1 and CDR2 from the germline V gene are SGHAT and FQNNGV. This CDR3 is 14 amino acids long. V dropped 5 bases and J dropped 4 bases, with 15 bases sitting between them. In DNA, the CDR3 is TGTGCCAGCAGCAGCAGGTGGCAGGGTTACGAGCAGTACTTC. Its protein product is CASSSRWQGYEQYF.

This clonotype was found a few times. The genes are TRBV4-3 and TRBJ2-1; 8 bases fit TRBD2. Germline V gene data show CDR1 as LGHNA and CDR2 as YSLEER. This CDR3 has 13 amino acids. Trimming cost V 6 bases and J 4 bases; bases outside gene matches: 2. The CDR3 sequence is CASSRLAYNEQFF. CDR3 nucleotide sequence: TGCGCCAGCAGTCGACTAGCGTACAATGAGCAGTTCTTC.

This clonotype was observed a handful of times. This chain uses TRBV3-1 with TRBJ2-4, with TRBD2 identical over 13 bases. The V and J ends lost 0 bases and 0 bases, in that order; junction bases with no gene match: 8. The CDR3 is 20 amino acids. Per germline, CDR1 LGHDT and CDR2 YNNKEL (reference sequence). CDR3 DNA: TGTGCCAGCAGCCAAGACAGAGGACTAGCGGGGGAGCTAGCCAAAAACATTCAGTACTTC. Protein sequence: CASSQDRGLAGELAKNIQYF.

The table lists this clonotype with many counts. CDR3 nucleotides: TGTGCCAGCAGCAACACCAGGGGGCGATACACTGAAGCTTTCTTT. Encoded protein: CASSNTRGRYTEAFF. The chain employs TRBV6-5 and TRBJ1-1; 8 nucleotides align to TRBD1. V lost 6 bases and J lost 3; bases outside the gene matches: 9. Germline V CDR1 and CDR2: MNHEY, SVGAGI. The CDR3 extends over 15 amino acids.

The chain combines TRBV7-2 with TRBJ2-3; D unclear. CDR3 size: 13 residues. Looked up from germline, CDR1 is SGHTA and CDR2 is FQGNSA. Trimming took off 4 bases at V and 2 bases at J, with 7 bases between the two ends. CDR3: CASSSHATDTQYF. The CDR3 nucleotides read TGTGCCAGCAGCTCACACGCCACAGATACGCAGTATTTT.